The 31 T cell receptor beta chains listed next were all sequenced from one sample in a study of response to subunit inactivated influenza vaccine. TCRdb ran MiXCR on the RT-PCR reads and lists one entry per CDR3 protein. Of approximately 490,000 distinct CDR3 sequences listed, approximately 7.7% were seen once; the top ten hold approximately 14%. Specimen: PBMCs from blood, collected about 24 months after vaccination. These receptors were obtained from a man aged 50 to 75 who received an inactivated influenza vaccine.

Only a few counts were recorded for this clonotype. This rearrangement joins TRBV29-1 to TRBJ2-7, with 7 bases matching TRBD1. This CDR3 spans 15 amino acids. J was trimmed by 2 bases and V by 2 bases; bases with no gene match: 9. In germline, CDR1 is SQVTM, CDR2 ANQGSEA. The DNA for the CDR3 is TGCAGCGTTGAATCGTCCGGGACAGAAACCTACGAGCAGTACTTC. Translation gives CSVESSGTETYEQYF.

Ten or more counts support this clonotype. The chain recombines TRBV27 with TRBJ1-4; no firm D call. The CDR3 runs to 15 residues. Germline lookup yields CDR1 MNHEY and CDR2 SMNVEV (reference sequence). The V end was cut by 8 bases, the J end by 8 bases, with 21 bases between. The CDR3 DNA sequence: TGTGCCAGCCGGAACAGCGCATCAGATTTAGAAAAACTGTTTTTT. Translated, it gives CASRNSASDLEKLFF.

The chain joins TRBV7-2 to TRBJ1-1, with D unclear. The germline CDR1 and CDR2 sequences are SGHTA and FQGNSA. This CDR3 is built from 15 residues. Trimming took 5 bases from V and 0 from J, leaving 13 bases between them. The CDR3 DNA reads TGTGCCAGCAGCCGTCCCACCTCAATGAACACTGAAGCTTTCTTT. Translation: CASSRPTSMNTEAFF.

This clonotype showed up many times. CDR3 in amino acids: CASSAIGGGLGGYTF. CDR3 sequence (DNA): TGTGCCAGCAGCGCGATAGGTGGGGGGCTCGGCGGCTACACCTTC. This chain joins TRBV5-6 and TRBJ1-2; TRBD1 might be the D (6 bases). CDR3 length equals 15 residues. The V end was cut by 4 bases, the J end by 8 bases, with 21 bases between. Per germline, CDR1 SGHDT and CDR2 YYEEEE.

In its sample, this clonotype was seen a few times. The V gene is TRBV20-1, the J gene TRBJ1-5, with 7 positions matching TRBD1. Germline loops: CDR1 DFQATT, CDR2 SNEGSKA (reference sequence). The V segment lost 5 bases and the J segment 2 bases; nucleotides outside the gene matches: 15. CDR3 length: 17 residues. The CDR3 reads CSAVTGAGGRRNQPQHF. The CDR3 DNA sequence: TGCAGTGCTGTAACAGGGGCCGGAGGGCGTCGCAATCAGCCCCAGCATTTT.

This clonotype occurred a few times. V usage is TRBV6-2 or TRBV6-3 and J usage is TRBJ1-1, with D possibly TRBD1 on 6 matching bases. The CDR3 length is 15 residues. The V end lost 0 bases, the J end lost 10 bases, and 18 bases lay between the germline ends. The V gene's germline CDR1 is MNHEY and CDR2 SVGEGT. CDR3 loop: CASSYSRPSGVSAFF. The CDR3 DNA follows: TGTGCCAGCAGTTACTCGAGGCCGTCAGGGGTTTCAGCTTTCTTT.

This clonotype was found many times. The rearrangement links TRBV11-2 to TRBJ2-1, with TRBD2 matching over 10 bases. Germline V gene data show CDR1 as SGHAT and CDR2 as FQNNGV. This CDR3 region has 14 residues. The J segment lost 9 bases and the V segment lost 3 bases, leaving 5 bases of the junction unmatched. The CDR3 nucleotides are TGTGCCAGCAGCTTGCTAGCGGGAGAAGTTGAGCAGTTCTTC. It encodes CASSLLAGEVEQFF.

This clonotype was recorded a few times. The rearrangement uses TRBV11-2 and TRBJ2-4; 8 bases line up with TRBD1. CDR3 length: 19 residues. With 6 bases clipped from V and 2 bases from J, the junction kept 18 bases outside the gene matches. CDR1 is SGHAT, CDR2 FQNNGV, per germline. In DNA form, the CDR3 reads TGTGCCAGCAGTCACACAGGACAGGGTTCTGGTTTGTCCAAAAACATTCAGTACTTC. It specifies CASSHTGQGSGLSKNIQYF.

This clonotype has only a few counts. This chain links TRBV6-1 with TRBJ2-1; D is perhaps TRBD1 (6 bases). Trimming cost V 7 bases and J 2 bases, with 12 bases left between them. The CDR3 loop spans 14 amino acids. Per germline, CDR1 MNHNS and CDR2 SASEGT. DNA for the CDR3: TGTGCCAGCACCAGGGGTAGCGCCTACAATGAGCAGTTCTTC. The encoded protein is CASTRGSAYNEQFF.

Many counts were recorded for this clonotype. The chain combines TRBV20-1 with TRBJ1-4; 7 bases are shared with TRBD1. This CDR3 contains 13 residues. Germline CDR1 DFQATT, CDR2 SNEGSKA (reference sequence). The CDR3 region has the DNA TGCAGCGCAAAATTCCAACAGGGGGAAAAACTGTTTTTT. It translates to CSAKFQQGEKLFF.

The chain recombines TRBV27 with TRBJ2-7, with no clear D. This CDR3 spans 13 amino acids. Trimming shortened V by 3 bases and J by 7 bases, and 13 bases separated the two germline ends. CDR1 is MNHEY and CDR2 is SMNVEV in the germline V gene (reference sequence). The CDR3: CASSLLESREQYF. The DNA for the CDR3 is TGTGCCAGCAGTTTGCTTGAGTCACGAGAGCAGTACTTC.

V gene TRBV6-5 combines with J gene TRBJ2-1; 8 positions match TRBD2. J was trimmed by 5 bases and V by 4 bases; bases with no gene match: 13. The germline CDR1 and CDR2 sequences are MNHEY and SVGAGI. This CDR3 spans 17 amino acids. The CDR3 DNA reads as TGTGCCAGCAGTTCCCTTATGCGCGGGAGGTCCAACAATGAGCAGTTCTTC. Its protein product is CASSSLMRGRSNNEQFF.

This clonotype turned up a few times. The chain joins TRBV7-6 to TRBJ1-1; 8 nucleotides match TRBD1. This CDR3 has 17 residues. Trimming removed 1 base from V and 1 base from J; junction bases left unmatched: 8. Germline-derived CDR1 and CDR2 are SGHVS and FNYEAQ. For the CDR3, the DNA is TGTGCCAGCAGCTTAGGTTCAGGGGGCGCGGGGAACACTGAAGCTTTCTTT. This sequence encodes CASSLGSGGAGNTEAFF. Looking up the rest from reference TRBV7-6 and TRBJ1-1 gives the full variable domain: GAGVSQSPRYKVTKRGQDVALRCDPISGHVSLYWYRQALGQGPEFLTYFNYEAQQDKSGLPNDRFSAERPEGSISTLTIQRTEQRDSAMYRCASSLGSGGAGNTEAFFGQGTRLTVV.

This clonotype was observed many times. The V gene is TRBV14, the J gene TRBJ2-5; D may be TRBD2 (6 bases). V lost 0 bases, J lost 2 bases, and 10 bases lay in between. Per germline, CDR1 SGHDN and CDR2 FVKESK. The CDR3 loop spans 15 amino acids. CDR3 nucleotides: TGTGCCAGCAGCCAAGATGCGGACTATCAAGAGACCCAGTACTTC. It is translated as CASSQDADYQETQYF.

There are many counts of this clonotype. V and J are TRBV7-2 and TRBJ2-3, with D maybe TRBD2 (6 bases). V was pared by 6 bases and J by 8 bases, with 12 bases between. Germline-derived CDR1 and CDR2 are SGHTA and FQGNSA. The CDR3 covers 12 residues. CDR3 in DNA: TGTGCCAGCAGGCCTGCTAGCGCTACGCAGTATTTT. Protein sequence: CASRPASATQYF.

This clonotype was detected only a few times. This sequence may be a read error, since a much larger clone differs from it by one base. The rearrangement links TRBV5-1 to TRBJ1-1; no clear D gene. V lost 0 bases and J lost 0, with 6 bases in between. There are 14 residues in the CDR3. Per the germline V gene, CDR1 is SGHRS and CDR2 is YFSETQ. The CDR3 sequence is CASSLVGMNTEAFF. The CDR3 DNA is TGCGCCAGCAGCTTGGTAGGGATGAACACTGAAGCTTTCTTT.

The chain has TRBV5-5 and TRBJ2-7, with D hard to call. V was cut by 5 bases and J by 5 bases, with 14 bases left in between. The CDR3 spans 13 residues. Germline-derived CDR1 and CDR2 are SGHKS and YYEKEE (reference sequence). As DNA, the CDR3 is TGTGCCAGCAGTGTGGGAATAGTTAACGAGCAGTACTTC. Translating it yields CASSVGIVNEQYF.

This clonotype showed up just a few times. This chain connects TRBV7-8 to TRBJ2-5; a weak D match, TRBD1 (6 bases). The CDR3 totals 16 residues. The germline V gene encodes CDR1 SGHVS and CDR2 FQNEAQ. V was trimmed by 6 bases and J by 0 bases, leaving 17 bases between them. The CDR3 is CASRAPGTPYQETQYF. As DNA, the CDR3 is TGTGCCAGCAGGGCTCCCGGGACACCGTACCAAGAGACCCAGTACTTC.

This clonotype has a count of ten or more. The rearrangement uses TRBV20-1 and TRBJ2-7, with 11 bases lining up with TRBD2. From germline, CDR1 is DFQATT and CDR2 SNEGSKA (reference sequence). Trimming removed 5 bases from V and 3 bases from J; junction bases left unmatched: 6. This CDR3 region has 14 residues. CDR3 sequence: CSAGRLAGHYEQYF. CDR3 nucleotide sequence: TGCAGTGCTGGTCGACTAGCGGGGCACTACGAGCAGTACTTC.

There are many counts of this clonotype. The chain carries TRBV10-3 and TRBJ1-5; 9 bases are a match to TRBD1. This CDR3 has 15 residues. Trimming removed 2 bases from V and 6 bases from J; junction bases left unmatched: 5. CDR1 ENHRY and CDR2 SYGVKD come from the germline V gene. The CDR3 loop is CAISEEQGAAQPQHF. The CDR3 region has the DNA TGTGCCATCAGTGAGGAACAGGGGGCGGCTCAGCCCCAGCATTTT.

The CDR3 loop is CASSAPGTMNNEQFF. The CDR3 DNA reads as TGTGCCAGCAGCGCCCCAGGGACTATGAACAATGAGCAGTTCTTC. The V and J genes are TRBV9 and TRBJ2-1, with 7 bases lining up with TRBD2. This CDR3 region has 15 residues. With 3 bases clipped from V and 5 bases from J, the junction kept 8 bases outside the gene matches. Germline lookup yields CDR1 SGDLS and CDR2 YYNGEE.

V and J are TRBV5-1 and TRBJ2-1; D is unclear. Germline lookup yields CDR1 SGHRS and CDR2 YFSETQ. V was trimmed by 2 bases and J by 6 bases, leaving 9 bases between them. This CDR3 region has 13 residues. The CDR3 spells CASSLAPTNEQFF. Here the CDR3 DNA reads TGCGCCAGCAGCTTAGCCCCAACCAATGAGCAGTTCTTC.

This chain joins TRBV6-2 or TRBV6-3 and TRBJ2-5; the match to TRBD1 covers 10 bases. There are 17 residues in the CDR3. With V trimmed by 6 bases and J by 4 bases, 14 bases remained unmatched. CDR1 MNHEY and CDR2 SVGEGT come from the germline V gene. CDR3 protein: CASRPGRRTGGGETQYF. As DNA, the CDR3 is TGTGCCAGCAGACCAGGTCGACGGACAGGGGGAGGAGAGACCCAGTACTTC.

This clonotype was detected a few times. The chain couples TRBV9 to TRBJ2-1; 12 bases map to TRBD2. The CDR3 extends over 17 amino acids. Germline loops: CDR1 SGDLS, CDR2 YYNGEE. Losses at the gene ends were 0 bases for V and 8 bases for J; bases not matched to a gene: 9. CDR3: CASSVVSLAGGIDEQFF. The DNA for the CDR3 is TGTGCCAGCAGCGTAGTATCGCTAGCGGGAGGGATCGATGAGCAGTTCTTC.

This clonotype was counted many times. The chain recombines TRBV29-1 with TRBJ1-2; 10 nucleotides align to TRBD1. CDR1 and CDR2 (germline): SQVTM, ANQGSEA. Trimming removed 4 bases from V and 8 bases from J; junction bases left unmatched: 13. The CDR3 sequence is 15 residues long. This chain's CDR3 is CSVGTPRQGARGYTF. The CDR3 DNA follows: TGCAGCGTTGGGACGCCAAGACAGGGGGCGCGGGGCTACACCTTC. Combining the CDR3 with reference TRBV29-1 and TRBJ1-2 gives the whole variable domain SAVISQKPSRDICQRGTSLTIQCQVDSQVTMMFWYRQQPGQSLTLIATANQGSEATYESGFVIDKFPISRPNLTFSTLTVSNMSPEDSSIYLCSVGTPRQGARGYTFGSGTRLTVV.

This clonotype was detected a few times. The chain employs TRBV6-5 and TRBJ2-7, with 11 positions matching TRBD2. With 0 bases clipped from V and 2 bases from J, the junction kept 0 bases outside the gene matches. CDR1 MNHEY and CDR2 SVGAGI come from the germline V gene. The CDR3 length is 15 residues. DNA of the CDR3: TGTGCCAGCAGTTACTCGACTAGCGGGACCTACGAGCAGTACTTC. Its translation is CASSYSTSGTYEQYF.

This clonotype was seen only a few times. DNA for the CDR3: TGTGCCAGCAGCCTCACTAGCGGGAGGGTCAATGAGCAGTTCTTC. This translates into CASSLTSGRVNEQFF. The chain combines TRBV9 with TRBJ2-1, with 13 positions matching TRBD2. Germline V lookup: CDR1 SGDLS, CDR2 YYNGEE. V lost 4 bases to trimming and J lost 6 bases; unmatched junction nucleotides: 4. This CDR3 comprises 15 residues.

The chain uses TRBV27 and TRBJ2-7, with 9 bases identical to TRBD1. The junction had 7 bases not matched to a gene; V was cut back by 6 bases and J by 4 bases. The V gene's germline CDR1 is MNHEY and CDR2 SMNVEV (reference sequence). The CDR3 has 14 amino acids. CDR3 protein: CASSPAGQGYEQYF. The CDR3 DNA sequence: TGTGCCAGCAGCCCTGCGGGACAGGGTTACGAGCAGTACTTC.

Concerning this clonotype: A read error is possible here, since a much larger clone lies one base away. The chain couples TRBV27 to TRBJ2-3, with TRBD2 matching 10 bases. Germline V gives CDR1 MNHEY, CDR2 SMNVEV (reference sequence). With 7 bases clipped from V and 2 bases from J, the junction kept 3 bases outside the gene matches. The CDR3 has 14 amino acids. The CDR3 protein is CASKRGGITDTQYF. The CDR3 nucleotides read TGTGCCAGCAAGCGGGGGGGCATCACAGATACGCAGTATTTT.

The rearrangement uses TRBV7-2 and TRBJ2-3; 9 bases line up with TRBD1. This CDR3 region has 16 residues. Germline V lookup: CDR1 SGHTA, CDR2 FQGNSA. Trimming took 5 bases from V and 2 from J; bases not matched to a gene: 8. CDR3 sequence (DNA): TGTGCCAGCAGCCACCGGGACAGGGCGTACACAGATACGCAGTATTTT. This sequence encodes CASSHRDRAYTDTQYF. Drawing the rest from reference TRBV7-2 and TRBJ2-3, the complete variable domain is GAGVSQSPSNKVTEKGKDVELRCDPISGHTALYWYRQSLGQGLEFLIYFQGNSAPDKSGLPSDRFSAERTGGSVSTLTIQRTQQEDSAVYLCASSHRDRAYTDTQYFGPGTRLTVL.

In its sample, this clonotype was seen many times. The V call is TRBV5-1, the J call TRBJ2-2; no clear D. The germline gives CDR1 SGHRS, CDR2 YFSETQ. The CDR3 sequence is 16 residues long. The V and J ends lost 2 bases and 4 bases respectively, with 15 bases between them. CDR3 in amino acids: CASSFGQPRVTGELFF. CDR3 in DNA: TGCGCCAGCAGCTTCGGTCAACCGCGAGTCACCGGGGAGCTGTTTTTT.